The 11 T cell receptor beta chains below come from one sample, sequenced in a study of cytomegalovirus exposure and HLA in healthy donors. The study ran its PCR with 60 Vbeta and 13 Jbeta primers. Method: immunoSEQ multiplex PCR; TCRdb's copy keeps in-frame clones and lacks some. Of 150,000 or so clones in the sample, 79% were seen once. The sequencing input was PBMCs. The source is a woman aged 40 to 50 in good health and CMV-seropositive.

V usage is TRBV27 and J usage is TRBJ2-2; the D is unclear. Trimming took off 3 bases at V and 0 bases at J, with 5 bases between the two ends. In germline, CDR1 is MNHEY, CDR2 SMNVEV (reference sequence). The CDR3 contains 14 residues. The CDR3 DNA sequence: TGTGCCAGCAGTTTCCGTCCGAACACCGGGGAGCTGTTTTTT. It translates to CASSFRPNTGELFF.

The rearrangement links TRBV10-3 to TRBJ1-1; D is uncertain. Germline V gene sequence: CDR1 ENHRY, CDR2 SYGVKD. V lost 4 bases to trimming and J lost 1 base, with 10 bases between them. The CDR3 runs to 14 residues. The CDR3 DNA reads TGTGCCATCAGTGTGCAGGCGCCGAACACTGAAGCTTTCTTT. It specifies CAISVQAPNTEAFF.

This chain connects TRBV2 to TRBJ1-1, with 8 bases matching TRBD1. The germline gives CDR1 SNHLY, CDR2 FYNNEI. The ends lost 6 bases at V and 3 bases at J; junction bases unmatched: 6. The length of the CDR3 is 14 residues. The CDR3 coding sequence is TGTGCCAGCAGCTTCGGACAGGGCCACACTGAAGCTTTCTTT. This translates into CASSFGQGHTEAFF. The full variable domain, rest sourced from reference TRBV2 and TRBJ1-1, is EPEVTQTPSHQVTQMGQEVILRCVPISNHLYFYWYRQILGQKVEFLVSFYNNEISEKSEIFDDQFSVERPDGSNFTLKIRSTKLEDSAMYFCASSFGQGHTEAFFGQGTRLTVV.

This clone was counted once. The chain uses TRBV2 and TRBJ1-4, with D perhaps TRBD1 (5 bases). CDR3 length: 15 residues. Germline V gives CDR1 SNHLY, CDR2 FYNNEI. V shed 7 bases and J shed 3 bases, with 15 bases lying between them. In DNA, the CDR3 is TGTGCCAGCAACCTAGACAGTGAATCTAATGAAAAACTGTTTTTT. Encoded protein: CASNLDSESNEKLFF.

This chain links TRBV7-9 with TRBJ1-3; D may be TRBD1 (6 bases). The CDR3 totals 14 residues. Germline values: CDR1 SEHNR, CDR2 FQNEAQ (reference sequence). Between the trimmed V and J ends, which lost 1 base and 6 bases, there was a span of 10 bases. CDR3 region: CASSLGQAANTIYF. The DNA of the CDR3 is TGTGCCAGCAGCTTAGGACAGGCCGCAAACACCATATATTTT.

This chain connects TRBV19 to TRBJ1-5; TRBD1 is a possible D gene (5 bases). CDR3 size: 16 residues. The V end was cut by 3 bases, the J end by 2 bases, with 14 bases between. Germline CDR1 LNHDA, CDR2 SQIVND (reference sequence). The CDR3 region is CASSMKGELGNQPQHF. CDR3 nucleotide sequence: TGTGCCAGTAGTATGAAAGGGGAATTGGGCAATCAGCCCCAGCATTTT.

The V and J genes are TRBV6-1 and TRBJ1-2; D unresolved. The germline CDR1 and CDR2 sequences are MNHNS and SASEGT. V gave up 9 bases and J gave up 8 bases, with 13 bases separating them. CDR3 length: 11 amino acids. CDR3 coding DNA: TGTGCCAGTACGGAATCGGGGGGCTACACCTTC. Translation: CASTESGGYTF.

This chain connects TRBV15 to TRBJ2-2, with D unresolved. V lost 2 bases to trimming and J lost 7 bases, with 5 bases between them. The CDR3 is 12 residues long. Germline values: CDR1 LNHNV, CDR2 YYDKDF (reference sequence). This CDR3 reads CATSRFGGELFF. CDR3 nucleotide sequence: TGTGCCACCAGCAGATTCGGCGGGGAGCTGTTTTTT.

V usage is TRBV13 and J usage is TRBJ1-2; D is unclear. V was cut by 6 bases and J by 4 bases, with 15 bases left in between. Looked up from germline, CDR1 is PRHDT and CDR2 is FYEKMQ (reference sequence). The CDR3 covers 14 residues. CDR3 in amino acids: CASSEIANSYGYTF. CDR3 sequence (DNA): TGTGCCAGCAGTGAAATCGCAAACTCCTATGGCTACACCTTC. The variable domain in full, with the rest retrieved from reference TRBV13 and TRBJ1-2, is AAGVIQSPRHLIKEKRETATLKCYPIPRHDTVYWYQQGPGQDPQFLISFYEKMQSDKGSIPDRFSAQQFSDYHSELNMSSLELGDSALYFCASSEIANSYGYTFGSGTRLTVV.

This chain joins TRBV2 and TRBJ1-1; TRBD1 matches 11 bases. The CDR3 has 16 residues. Per germline, CDR1 SNHLY and CDR2 FYNNEI. The V gene end was trimmed by 6 bases and the J gene end by 0 bases; junction bases not matched to a gene: 6. CDR3 in amino acids: CASSGDRGFLNTEAFF. The CDR3 bases are TGTGCCAGCAGCGGGGACAGGGGGTTTCTGAACACTGAAGCTTTCTTT. Filled out from reference TRBV2 and TRBJ1-1, the complete variable domain reads EPEVTQTPSHQVTQMGQEVILRCVPISNHLYFYWYRQILGQKVEFLVSFYNNEISEKSEIFDDQFSVERPDGSNFTLKIRSTKLEDSAMYFCASSGDRGFLNTEAFFGQGTRLTVV.

This chain links TRBV30 with TRBJ1-2; TRBD1 might be the D (5 bases). The CDR3 spans 15 residues. V was clipped by 8 bases and J by 2 bases, with 21 bases between them. CDR1 and CDR2 from the germline V gene are GTSNPN and SVGIG (reference sequence). In DNA, the CDR3 is TGTGCCGGGACCCACGCGGGTACTATAAACTATGGCTACACCTTC. It encodes CAGTHAGTINYGYTF.